This TCR beta chain was sequenced in a study of CD8 T cells in ankylosing spondylitis. V shed 5 bases and J shed 2 bases, with 16 bases lying between them. The CDR3 consists of 16 residues. The germline CDR1 and CDR2 sequences are SGHTA and FQGNSA. MiXCR, applied by TCRdb to the 5' RACE reads, yields one record per CDR3 protein. The data contain about 240,000 distinct CDR3 sequences, 7.5% to 9% of them seen just once; the ten biggest clones take up 6.8%. This chain uses TRBV7-2 with TRBJ2-1, with D unresolved. The TCR was taken from a male donor with ankylosing spondylitis or in good health (not recorded which). Sequencing was performed on blood, either unsorted or a sorted T cell fraction (not recorded which). The CDR3, as DNA: TGTGCCAGCAGCCCCCCCCCGGGCTTTGCCTACAATGAGCAGTTCTTC. Protein product: CASSPPPGFAYNEQFF.